What follows are 3 T cell receptor beta chains derived from one specimen sequenced in a study of blood T cell repertoires in COVID-19. Sequencing used immunoSEQ multiplex PCR; TCRdb keeps in-frame clones, though not all of them. The profile covers roughly 220,000 clones, with around 81% appearing a single time and approximately 2.5% taken by the ten largest. The sequenced sample was peripheral blood. The receptors shown here come from a woman aged 55-70 years with acute or convalescent COVID-19.

With regard to this clone: A junction end diverges from the germline sequence, so it may reflect a read error. In the same sample, other DNA sequences code for this CDR3. The V gene is TRBV12-3 or TRBV12-4, the J gene TRBJ2-2, with 8 bases identical to TRBD2. This CDR3 is built from 13 residues. CDR3 sequence (DNA): TGCGCCGTCCGGGGGGGCCTCACCGGGGAGCTGTTTTTT. It is translated as CAVRGGLTGELFF.

This chain joins TRBV18 and TRBJ1-2; 8 bases are a match to TRBD1. V dropped 1 base and J dropped 8; count of bases not matched to a gene: 6. CDR1 and CDR2 from the germline V gene are KGHSH and LQKENI. CDR3 length equals 14 residues. The CDR3 here is CASSPLDRADGYTF. The CDR3 nucleotides read TGTGCCAGCTCACCACTGGACAGGGCGGACGGCTACACCTTC.

The chain employs TRBV20-1 and TRBJ2-1; 10 bases are shared with TRBD1. V trimming: 3 bases; J trimming: 1 base; junction bases outside the gene matches: 9. The CDR3 extends over 17 amino acids. The germline V gene has CDR1 DFQATT and CDR2 SNEGSKA (reference sequence). The CDR3 nucleotides are TGCAGTGCTAGTGGGGGACAGGGGATGAGTTCCTACAATGAGCAGTTCTTC. Residues: CSASGGQGMSSYNEQFF.